These 15 T cell receptor beta chains originate from one sample sequenced in a study of T-cell reconstitution after alpha-beta-depleted transplantation in children (dated by TCRdb to 2015 to 2016). The treatment or condition label of this sample denotes: allogeneic hematopoietic cell transplantation with graft depleted of TCRalphabeta T cells and CD19 B cells. Receptors were amplified or captured by PCR. Sequencing was performed on an Illumina HiSeq 2500. TCR library preparation used molecular barcoding, with unique molecular identifiers applied to normalize quantification of the TCRbeta repertoire. TCRdb trimmed public reads at Q25 via fastp, called clones via MiXCR and kept in-frame beta chains. Under each unique CDR3 protein, matching rows form one entry showing the most common genes and DNA. In all, the sample holds about 130,000 distinct CDR3 sequences, and approximately 8.7% of those were seen once. The top ten clones comprise nearly 25% of the sample.

Sample: PBMCs, mostly from graft donor cells, taken 180 days after TCRalphabeta/CD19-depleted stem cell transplant. Source of these receptors: a girl in the first two years of life who had a stem cell transplant for combined immunodeficiency, so the T cells may come from the graft donor.

The table lists this clonotype with a few counts. V and J are TRBV18 and TRBJ2-3, with D possibly being TRBD2 (5 bases). Trimming removed 2 bases at V and 5 bases at J, with 11 bases between. The CDR3 is 14 amino acids. CDR1 is KGHSH and CDR2 is LQKENI in the germline V gene. The DNA of the CDR3 is TGTGCCAGCTCACCATTGGGAGTTGGAGATACGCAGTATTTT. It is translated as CASSPLGVGDTQYF.

The V call is TRBV18, the J call TRBJ2-6; D gene ambiguous. Trimming pared 3 bases from V and 4 bases from J, leaving 22 bases between. CDR1 is KGHSH, CDR2 LQKENI, per germline. The CDR3 covers 19 residues. The CDR3 bases are TGTGCCAGCTCACCCGTCAAGGCAGGTGACTTTGGCGGGGCCAACGTCCTGACTTTC. The encoded protein is CASSPVKAGDFGGANVLTF.

In its sample, this clonotype was seen a few times. The chain links TRBV20-1 to TRBJ2-3; 13 bases are a match to TRBD2. Germline loops: CDR1 DFQATT, CDR2 SNEGSKA (reference sequence). With 6 bases clipped from V and 4 bases from J, the junction kept 4 bases outside the gene matches. There are 14 residues in the CDR3. The CDR3 nucleotides read TGCAGTGCCACTAGCGGGAGGGGCGCAGATACGCAGTATTTT. Its protein is CSATSGRGADTQYF.

This clonotype was observed a few times. The chain employs TRBV7-9 and TRBJ1-5, with D hard to call. CDR3 length: 15 residues. Trimming took 1 base from V and 3 from J, leaving 10 bases between them. Per the germline V gene, CDR1 is SEHNR and CDR2 is FQNEAQ (reference sequence). CDR3 in DNA: TGTGCCAGCAGCTTAGGAGATACTGACAATCAGCCCCAGCATTTT. Its translation: CASSLGDTDNQPQHF.

The gene calls are TRBV7-8 and TRBJ2-7; possible D gene TRBD2, 6 bases. The V end lost 5 bases, the J end lost 2 bases, and 16 bases lay between the germline ends. CDR1 and CDR2 (germline): SGHVS, FQNEAQ. CDR3 length equals 15 residues. The CDR3 DNA is TGTGCCAGCAGCACTACGGGGGTCATACCCTACGAGCAGTACTTC. Protein product: CASSTTGVIPYEQYF.

This clonotype has only a few counts. The V call is TRBV29-1, the J call TRBJ2-1, with 7 nucleotides matching TRBD2. Losses at the gene ends were 3 bases for V and 8 bases for J; bases not matched to a gene: 4. CDR1 and CDR2 (germline): SQVTM, ANQGSEA. CDR3 size: 12 residues. Here the CDR3 reads CSVDRAGDEQFF. The CDR3 region has the DNA TGCAGCGTTGATCGGGCGGGGGATGAGCAGTTCTTC.

In this sample, this clonotype turned up a few times. The chain has TRBV12-3 or TRBV12-4 and TRBJ2-3; a possible D gene is TRBD2 (5 bases). The ends were cut back, 2 bases at V and 0 bases at J, with 9 bases in the middle. This CDR3 has 15 amino acids. Here the CDR3 DNA reads TGTGCCAGCAGTTTAACTGGACTGAGCACAGATACGCAGTATTTT. This translates into CASSLTGLSTDTQYF.

There are a few counts of this clonotype. The chain uses TRBV12-3 or TRBV12-4 and TRBJ2-3; no firm D call. This CDR3 spans 14 amino acids. Trimming cost V 0 bases and J 2 bases, with 6 bases left between them. CDR3 sequence reads: CASSLALYTDTQYF. The DNA of the CDR3 is TGTGCCAGCAGTTTAGCACTCTACACAGATACGCAGTATTTT.

This clonotype turned up a few times. The chain recombines TRBV6-5 with TRBJ2-1; 12 nucleotides line up with TRBD1. The CDR3 covers 18 residues. Looked up from germline, CDR1 is MNHEY and CDR2 is SVGAGI. Losses at the gene ends were 1 base for V and 7 bases for J; bases not matched to a gene: 11. Here the CDR3 DNA reads TGTGCCAGCAGTTACTTTTTACCGGGACAGGGGGCTTCTAATGAGCAGTTCTTC. This translates into CASSYFLPGQGASNEQFF.

This clonotype occurred a few times. V gene TRBV20-1 combines with J gene TRBJ2-7; possibly TRBD2 for D (6 bases). The germline CDR1 and CDR2 sequences are DFQATT and SNEGSKA (reference sequence). The CDR3 length is 14 residues. V dropped 3 bases and J dropped 5 bases, with 17 bases sitting between them. Here the CDR3 DNA reads TGCAGTGCTAGGACTAGTTTGGGGACGGACGAGCAGTACTTC. Its protein is CSARTSLGTDEQYF.

This clonotype showed up just a few times. The chain has TRBV7-2 and TRBJ2-1, with TRBD2 identical over 10 bases. There are 16 residues in the CDR3. Trimming at V came to 0 bases and at J to 5 bases, leaving 4 bases not matched to a gene. The V gene's germline CDR1 is SGHTA and CDR2 FQGNSA. The CDR3 protein is CASSLARTSGHNEQFF. The CDR3 DNA reads as TGTGCCAGCAGCTTAGCCAGGACTAGCGGCCACAATGAGCAGTTCTTC.

V and J are TRBV6-5 and TRBJ2-5, with 8 bases identical to TRBD1. V shed 2 bases, J shed 5 bases, and the junction held 7 bases outside the gene matches. CDR3 length: 15 residues. The V gene's germline CDR1 is MNHEY and CDR2 SVGAGI. The CDR3 loop is CASSYGGQAWETQYF. CDR3 nucleotide sequence: TGTGCCAGCAGTTACGGGGGACAGGCTTGGGAGACCCAGTACTTC.

CDR3 sequence reads: CASSLYGRGQPQHF. DNA for the CDR3: TGTGCCAGCAGTCTATACGGGAGGGGTCAGCCCCAGCATTTT. This rearrangement joins TRBV27 to TRBJ1-5, with D possibly being TRBD1 (5 bases). Trimming took 5 bases from V and 6 from J, leaving 14 bases between them. Germline CDR1 and CDR2: MNHEY and SMNVEV (reference sequence). The CDR3 covers 14 residues.

This clonotype has more than one count but fewer than ten. This chain's CDR3 is CSASAADTQYF. CDR3 DNA sequence: TGCAGTGCTAGCGCGGCAGATACGCAGTATTTT. This chain uses TRBV20-1 with TRBJ2-3; D gene ambiguous. Trimming removed 3 bases from V and 4 bases from J, with 5 bases in between. The CDR3 has 11 amino acids. Germline-derived CDR1 and CDR2 are DFQATT and SNEGSKA (reference sequence).

This clonotype appeared many times. The chain uses TRBV29-1 and TRBJ2-7, with 7 bases that match TRBD1. Germline CDR1 and CDR2: SQVTM and ANQGSEA. V shed 5 bases and J 3 bases; nucleotides not matched to a gene: 7. The CDR3 consists of 13 residues. The CDR3 bases are TGCAGCGTTTTCACCGGACAGGACTACGAGCAGTACTTC. Protein: CSVFTGQDYEQYF.